This T cell receptor beta chain was profiled in a study of a mutant IDH1 vaccine in newly diagnosed glioma. Study as a whole: Vaccine administration was initiated 4-6 weeks following radiotherapy alone, or with temozolomide cycles. Earlier treatment was radiotherapy, temozolomide, or both, with most getting both. General study results and limits: Vaccine-induced immune responses occurred in roughly 94% of patients. Changes to the top peripheral T cell clonotypes appeared unrelated to pseudoprogression.

The time point was: week 5, during vaccination. One vaccine dose held 300 ug of mutant IDH1 20-mer peptide and came with topical imiquimod. On this clone: Its antigen is not known.

Germline V gene sequence: CDR1 SNHLY, CDR2 FYNNEI. The CDR3 loop spans 19 amino acids. Trimming took 6 bases from V and 5 from J; bases not matched to a gene: 14. Measured with immunoSEQ multiplex PCR; TCRdb has only the in-frame clones, and not every one. The sample lists some 37,000 clones, 75% to 85% occurring once. The V gene is TRBV2, the J gene TRBJ2-1; 15 nucleotides match TRBD2. The material sequenced was PBMCs, taken from a glioma patient whose treatment included an IDH1 peptide vaccine. This sequence originates from a middle-aged man with glioma. CDR3 region: CASSDTGLAGGYVNNEQFF. The CDR3 bases are TGTGCCAGCAGCGATACGGGACTAGCGGGGGGCTATGTCAACAATGAGCAGTTCTTC.